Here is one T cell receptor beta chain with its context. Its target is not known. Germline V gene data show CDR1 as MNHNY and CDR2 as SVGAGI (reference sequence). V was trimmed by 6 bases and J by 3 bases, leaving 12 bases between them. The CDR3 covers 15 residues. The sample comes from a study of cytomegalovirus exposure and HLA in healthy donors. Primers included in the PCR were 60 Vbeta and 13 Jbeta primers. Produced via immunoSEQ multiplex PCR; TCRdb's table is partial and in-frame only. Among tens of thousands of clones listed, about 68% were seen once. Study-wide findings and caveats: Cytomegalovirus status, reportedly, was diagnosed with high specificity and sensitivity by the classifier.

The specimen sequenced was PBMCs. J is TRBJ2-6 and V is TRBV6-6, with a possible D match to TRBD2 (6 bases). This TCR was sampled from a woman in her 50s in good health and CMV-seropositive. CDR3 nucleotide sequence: TGTGCCAGCAGAGATCAGGGACTTGGGGCCAACGTCCTGACTTTC. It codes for CASRDQGLGANVLTF.